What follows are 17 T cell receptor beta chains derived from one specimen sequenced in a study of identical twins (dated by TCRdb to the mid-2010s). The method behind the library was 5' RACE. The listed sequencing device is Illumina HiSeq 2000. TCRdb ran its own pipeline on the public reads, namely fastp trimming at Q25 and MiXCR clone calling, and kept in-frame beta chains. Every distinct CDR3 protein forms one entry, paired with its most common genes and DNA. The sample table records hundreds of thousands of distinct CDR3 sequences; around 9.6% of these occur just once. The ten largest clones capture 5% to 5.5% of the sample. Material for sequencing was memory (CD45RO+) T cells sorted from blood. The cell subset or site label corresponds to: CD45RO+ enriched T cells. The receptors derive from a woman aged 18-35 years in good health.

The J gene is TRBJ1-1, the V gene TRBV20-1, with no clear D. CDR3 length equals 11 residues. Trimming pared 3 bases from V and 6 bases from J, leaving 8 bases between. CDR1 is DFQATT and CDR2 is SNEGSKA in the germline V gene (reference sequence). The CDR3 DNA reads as TGCAGTGCTAGCGTTGTCCCTGAAGCTTTCTTT. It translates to CSASVVPEAFF.

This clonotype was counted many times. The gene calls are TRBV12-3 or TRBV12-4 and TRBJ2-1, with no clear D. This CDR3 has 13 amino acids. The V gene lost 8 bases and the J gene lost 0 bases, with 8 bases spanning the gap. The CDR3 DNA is TGTGCCAGCGGGAACAGCTCCTACAATGAGCAGTTCTTC. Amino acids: CASGNSSYNEQFF.

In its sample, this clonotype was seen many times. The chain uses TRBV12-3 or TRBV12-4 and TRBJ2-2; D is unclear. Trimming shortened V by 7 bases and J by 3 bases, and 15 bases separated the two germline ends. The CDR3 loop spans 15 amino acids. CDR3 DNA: TGTGCCAGCACCCTCAGTTCGGCATACACCGGGGAGCTGTTTTTT. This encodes CASTLSSAYTGELFF.

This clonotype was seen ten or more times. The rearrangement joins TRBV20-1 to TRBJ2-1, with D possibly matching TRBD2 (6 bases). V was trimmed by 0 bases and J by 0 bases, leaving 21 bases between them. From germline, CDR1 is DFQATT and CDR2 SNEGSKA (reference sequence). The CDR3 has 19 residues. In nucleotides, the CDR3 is TGCAGTGCTAGAGATCGCGGACTAAAATCCCCCAGCTCCTACAATGAGCAGTTCTTC. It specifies CSARDRGLKSPSSYNEQFF.

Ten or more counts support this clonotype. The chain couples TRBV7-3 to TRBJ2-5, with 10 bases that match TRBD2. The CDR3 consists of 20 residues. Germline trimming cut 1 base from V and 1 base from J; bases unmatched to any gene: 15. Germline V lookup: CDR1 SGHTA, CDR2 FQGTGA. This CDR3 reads CASSLRTRRTSGDLQETQYF. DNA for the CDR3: TGTGCCAGCAGCTTAAGGACTAGGAGGACTAGCGGAGATCTCCAAGAGACCCAGTACTTC. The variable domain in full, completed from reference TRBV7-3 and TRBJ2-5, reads GAGVSQTPSNKVTEKGKYVELRCDPISGHTALYWYRQSLGQGPEFLIYFQGTGAADDSGLPNDRFFAVRPEGSVSTLKIQRTERGDSAVYLCASSLRTRRTSGDLQETQYFGPGTRLLVL.

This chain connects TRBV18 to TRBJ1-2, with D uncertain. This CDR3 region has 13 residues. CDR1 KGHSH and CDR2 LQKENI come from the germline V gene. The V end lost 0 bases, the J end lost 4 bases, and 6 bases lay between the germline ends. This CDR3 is CASSPPGSYGYTF. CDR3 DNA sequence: TGTGCCAGCTCACCACCAGGGTCCTATGGCTACACCTTC.

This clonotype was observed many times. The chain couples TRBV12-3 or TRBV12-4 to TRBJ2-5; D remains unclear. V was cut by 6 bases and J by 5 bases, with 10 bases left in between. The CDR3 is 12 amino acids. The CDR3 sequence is CASSLHWETQYF. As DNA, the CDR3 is TGTGCCAGCAGCTTGCATTGGGAGACCCAGTACTTC.

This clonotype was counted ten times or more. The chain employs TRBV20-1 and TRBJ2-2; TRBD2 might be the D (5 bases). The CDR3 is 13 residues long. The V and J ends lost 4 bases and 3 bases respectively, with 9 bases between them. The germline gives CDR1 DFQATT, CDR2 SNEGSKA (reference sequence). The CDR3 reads CSATRGYTGELFF. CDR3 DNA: TGCAGTGCTACCCGGGGATACACCGGGGAGCTGTTTTTT.

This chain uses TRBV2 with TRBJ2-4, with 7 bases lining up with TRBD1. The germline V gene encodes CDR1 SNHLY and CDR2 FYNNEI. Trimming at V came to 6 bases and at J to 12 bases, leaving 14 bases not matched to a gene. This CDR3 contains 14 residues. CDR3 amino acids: CASRDPTRGRSQYF. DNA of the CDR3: TGTGCCAGCAGGGACCCCACGAGGGGGCGCTCTCAGTACTTC.

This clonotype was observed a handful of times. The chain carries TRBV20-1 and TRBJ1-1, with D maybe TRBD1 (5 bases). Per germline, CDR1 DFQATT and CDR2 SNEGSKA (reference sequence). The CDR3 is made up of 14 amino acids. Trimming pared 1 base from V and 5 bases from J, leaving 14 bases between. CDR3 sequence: CSARVGTPITEAFF. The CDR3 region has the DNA TGCAGTGCTAGAGTGGGGACCCCGATTACTGAAGCTTTCTTT.

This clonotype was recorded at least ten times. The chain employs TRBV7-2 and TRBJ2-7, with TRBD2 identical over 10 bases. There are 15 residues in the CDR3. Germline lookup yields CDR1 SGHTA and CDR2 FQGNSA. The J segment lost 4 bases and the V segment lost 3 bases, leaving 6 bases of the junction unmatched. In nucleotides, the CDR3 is TGTGCCAGCAGCTTGGCTAGCGGGGGAGTTTACGAGCAGTACTTC. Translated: CASSLASGGVYEQYF. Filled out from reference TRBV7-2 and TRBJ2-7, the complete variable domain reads GAGVSQSPSNKVTEKGKDVELRCDPISGHTALYWYRQSLGQGLEFLIYFQGNSAPDKSGLPSDRFSAERTGGSVSTLTIQRTQQEDSAVYLCASSLASGGVYEQYFGPGTRLTVT.

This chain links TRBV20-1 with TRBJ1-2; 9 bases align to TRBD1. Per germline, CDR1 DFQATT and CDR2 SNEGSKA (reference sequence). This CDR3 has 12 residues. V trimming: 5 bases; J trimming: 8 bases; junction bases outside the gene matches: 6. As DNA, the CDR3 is TGCAGTGCTGGGGGACAGGGTAAGGGCTACACCTTC. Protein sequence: CSAGGQGKGYTF.

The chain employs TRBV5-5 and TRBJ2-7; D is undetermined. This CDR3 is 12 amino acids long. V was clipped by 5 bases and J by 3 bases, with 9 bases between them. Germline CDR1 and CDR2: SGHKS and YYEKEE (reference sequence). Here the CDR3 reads CASRSDVYEQYF. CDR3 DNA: TGTGCCAGCAGATCGGACGTCTACGAGCAGTACTTC.

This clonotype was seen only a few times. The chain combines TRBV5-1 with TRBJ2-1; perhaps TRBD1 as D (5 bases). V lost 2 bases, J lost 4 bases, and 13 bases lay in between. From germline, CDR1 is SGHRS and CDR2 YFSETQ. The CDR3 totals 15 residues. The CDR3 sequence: CASSFPDRSYNEQFF. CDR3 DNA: TGCGCCAGCAGCTTCCCCGACAGATCTTACAATGAGCAGTTCTTC.

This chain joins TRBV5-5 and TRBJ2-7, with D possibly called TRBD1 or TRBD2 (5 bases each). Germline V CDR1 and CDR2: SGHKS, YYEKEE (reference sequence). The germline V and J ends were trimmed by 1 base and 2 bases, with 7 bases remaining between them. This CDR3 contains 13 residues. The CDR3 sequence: CASSLQGPYEQYF. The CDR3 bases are TGTGCCAGCAGCTTGCAGGGACCCTACGAGCAGTACTTC.

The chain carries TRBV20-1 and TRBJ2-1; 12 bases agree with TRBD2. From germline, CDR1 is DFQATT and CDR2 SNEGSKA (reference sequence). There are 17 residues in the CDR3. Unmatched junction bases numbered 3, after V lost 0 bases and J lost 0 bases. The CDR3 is CSARDPSGGASYNEQFF. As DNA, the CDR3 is TGCAGTGCTAGAGATCCTAGCGGGGGGGCCTCCTACAATGAGCAGTTCTTC.

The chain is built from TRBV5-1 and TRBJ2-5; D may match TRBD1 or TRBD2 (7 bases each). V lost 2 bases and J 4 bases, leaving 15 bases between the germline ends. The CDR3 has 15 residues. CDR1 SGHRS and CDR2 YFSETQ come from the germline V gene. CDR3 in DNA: TGCGCCAGCAGCTTCCAGGGGGGGAGAGGAGAGACCCAGTACTTC. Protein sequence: CASSFQGGRGETQYF.